This is a list of T cell receptor beta chains from one sample in a study of a mutant IDH1 vaccine in newly diagnosed glioma. Sequencing used immunoSEQ multiplex PCR; TCRdb keeps in-frame clones, though not all of them. The table shows about 94,000 clones, with approximately 89% occurring only once. Their cognate antigens are unknown. The starting material was PBMCs, obtained from a glioma patient whose treatment included an IDH1 peptide vaccine. Receptors originate from a woman between 50 and 59 years old with glioma. CDR3s include the opening cysteine and the closing phenylalanine or tryptophan. A D gene is named only where the DNA matches it firmly. The size field is filled for only some rows; it gives once, few, many or a size class.

D: -
size: once
V: TRBV27
J: TRBJ1-4
CDR3: CASTRRLVGNEKLFF
DNA: TGTGCCAGCACCCGACGGCTGGTGGGGAATGAAAAACTGTTTTTT

D: TRBD1
size: -
V: TRBV28
J: TRBJ2-5
CDR3: CASSPPGQAQETQYF
DNA: TGTGCCAGCAGTCCCCCGGGACAGGCCCAAGAGACCCAGTACTTC

D: TRBD1
size: -
V: TRBV6-1
J: TRBJ1-5
CDR3: CASRDRYSNQPQHF
DNA: TGTGCCAGTAGGGACAGGTATAGCAATCAGCCCCAGCATTTT

D: -
size: -
V: TRBV5-6
J: TRBJ2-7
CDR3: CASSLELTRGEQYF
DNA: TGTGCCAGCAGCTTGGAGCTTACCCGCGGGGAGCAGTACTTC

D: TRBD2
size: -
V: TRBV7-9
J: TRBJ2-1
CDR3: CASSTYLAGGNEQFF
DNA: TGTGCCAGCAGCACTTACCTAGCGGGAGGTAATGAGCAGTTCTTC

D: -
size: -
V: TRBV30
J: TRBJ1-1
CDR3: CAWSEGTTGTEAFF
DNA: TGTGCCTGGAGTGAGGGGACAACCGGGACTGAAGCTTTCTTT

D: TRBD2
size: -
V: TRBV28
J: TRBJ2-3
CDR3: CASSFRLAGSSWSTDTQYF
DNA: TGTGCCAGCAGTTTTCGGCTAGCGGGTTCCTCCTGGAGCACAGATACGCAGTATTTT

D: TRBD1
size: few
V: TRBV5-6
J: TRBJ1-1
CDR3: CASSLPGTGGAFF
DNA: TGTGCCAGCAGCTTACCGGGGACAGGGGGAGCTTTCTTT

D: -
size: -
V: TRBV5-1
J: TRBJ2-6
CDR3: CASSPIQDTGANVLTF
DNA: TGCGCCAGCAGCCCGATCCAAGACACTGGGGCCAACGTCCTGACTTTC

D: -
size: -
V: TRBV18
J: TRBJ1-1
CDR3: CASSPLETVETEAFF
DNA: TGTGCCAGCTCACCTCTTGAGACAGTGGAGACTGAAGCTTTCTTT

D: -
size: -
V: TRBV9
J: TRBJ1-3
CDR3: CASSGGSGLSGNTIYF
DNA: TGTGCCAGCAGCGGGGGGAGTGGACTCTCTGGAAACACCATATATTTT

D: TRBD1
size: -
V: TRBV7-9
J: TRBJ1-1
CDR3: CASSPDRGRVRSEAFF
DNA: TGTGCCAGCAGCCCTGACAGGGGACGGGTGCGATCTGAAGCTTTCTTT

D: TRBD1
size: -
V: TRBV29-1
J: TRBJ2-3
CDR3: CSVERTGVTDTQYF
DNA: TGCAGCGTTGAAAGGACAGGGGTCACAGATACGCAGTATTTT

D: -
size: -
V: TRBV5-1
J: TRBJ2-5
CDR3: CARGPWETQYF
DNA: TGCGCCAGAGGCCCCTGGGAGACCCAGTACTTC

D: TRBD1
size: -
V: TRBV6-1
J: TRBJ1-6
CDR3: CASSEGQGASPLHF
DNA: TGTGCCAGCAGTGAGGGACAGGGGGCTTCACCCCTCCACTTT

D: -
size: -
V: TRBV10-1
J: TRBJ2-2
CDR3: CASSELTRTGELFF
DNA: TGCGCCAGCAGTGAGCTTACCCGCACCGGGGAGCTGTTTTTT

D: -
size: -
V: TRBV19
J: TRBJ2-1
CDR3: CASSPQDLRDYNEQFF
DNA: TGTGCCAGTAGTCCCCAGGACTTAAGGGACTACAATGAGCAGTTCTTC

D: -
size: -
V: TRBV27
J: TRBJ2-2
CDR3: CASSFRPWNTGELFF
DNA: TGTGCCAGCAGTTTTCGGCCATGGAACACCGGGGAGCTGTTTTTT

D: -
size: -
V: TRBV7-9
J: TRBJ1-1
CDR3: CASSPTGVAFF
DNA: TGTGCCAGCAGCCCAACGGGGGTAGCTTTCTTT

D: -
size: -
V: TRBV6-4
J: TRBJ2-3
CDR3: CASSSLGGTDTQYF
DNA: TGTGCCAGCTCCTCCCTTGGGGGGACAGATACGCAGTATTTT

D: TRBD1
size: -
V: TRBV5-4
J: TRBJ1-1
CDR3: CASSQDGTGEAFF
DNA: TGTGCCAGCAGCCAAGATGGGACAGGAGAAGCTTTCTTT

D: -
size: -
V: TRBV19
J: TRBJ2-2
CDR3: CASSSVRDGELFF
DNA: TGTGCCAGTAGTAGCGTGCGGGACGGGGAGCTGTTTTTT

D: -
size: few
V: TRBV20-1
J: TRBJ1-5
CDR3: CRRQKGQPQHF
DNA: TGCAGACGACAGAAAGGACAGCCCCAGCATTTT

D: TRBD2
size: -
V: TRBV9
J: TRBJ2-3
CDR3: CASSVRLAADTQYF
DNA: TGTGCCAGCAGCGTTAGACTAGCCGCAGATACGCAGTATTTT

D: TRBD1
size: -
V: TRBV28
J: TRBJ1-2
CDR3: CASSDGQGAAGYTF
DNA: TGTGCCAGCAGTGACGGACAGGGGGCAGCTGGCTACACCTTC

D: TRBD1
size: once
V: TRBV4-2
J: TRBJ1-2
CDR3: CASSQLWDRGAEGYTF
DNA: TGTGCCAGCAGCCAACTATGGGACAGGGGCGCCGAGGGCTACACCTTC

D: -
size: -
V: TRBV4-1
J: TRBJ2-1
CDR3: CASSRWLSSYNEQFF
DNA: TGCGCCAGCAGCCGCTGGCTAAGCTCCTACAATGAGCAGTTCTTC

D: -
size: few
V: TRBV6-6
J: TRBJ1-1
CDR3: CASSYPIGTTEAFF
DNA: TGTGCCAGCAGTTACCCTATAGGCACAACTGAAGCTTTCTTT

D: -
size: few
V: TRBV6-6
J: TRBJ2-7
CDR3: CASSYGRGRSYEQYF
DNA: TGTGCCAGCAGTTACGGCAGGGGCCGCTCCTACGAGCAGTACTTC

D: TRBD2
size: -
V: TRBV9
J: TRBJ2-3
CDR3: CASRGLAGVGDTQYF
DNA: TGTGCCAGCAGGGGACTAGCGGGAGTTGGAGATACGCAGTATTTT

D: -
size: -
V: TRBV28
J: TRBJ2-5
CDR3: CASSRQAETQYF
DNA: TGTGCCAGCAGTCGACAGGCAGAGACCCAGTACTTC

D: -
size: -
V: TRBV6-1
J: TRBJ2-2
CDR3: CASIVDNTGELFF
DNA: TGTGCCAGCATAGTGGATAACACCGGGGAGCTGTTTTTT

D: TRBD1
size: -
V: TRBV13
J: TRBJ1-2
CDR3: CASSFGTGLHGYTF
DNA: TGTGCCAGCAGCTTCGGGACAGGGCTCCATGGCTACACCTTC

D: -
size: -
V: TRBV7-3
J: TRBJ2-2
CDR3: CASRNGPVPGELFF
DNA: TGTGCCAGCCGGAACGGACCGGTCCCCGGGGAGCTGTTTTTT

D: -
size: -
V: TRBV25-1
J: TRBJ2-1
CDR3: CASSTYNEQFF
DNA: TGTGCCAGCAGTACCTACAATGAGCAGTTCTTC

D: -
size: once
V: TRBV5-1
J: TRBJ1-1
CDR3: CASSFLVTTEAFF
DNA: TGCGCCAGCAGCTTTCTGGTTACCACTGAAGCTTTCTTT

D: -
size: -
V: TRBV5-1
J: TRBJ2-3
CDR3: CASSLARNPTDTQYF
DNA: TGCGCCAGCAGCTTGGCTCGGAACCCGACAGATACGCAGTATTTT

D: TRBD2
size: -
V: TRBV7-9
J: TRBJ2-4
CDR3: CASSLSASGDKNIQYF
DNA: TGTGCCAGCAGCTTATCGGCTAGCGGGGATAAAAACATTCAGTACTTC

D: -
size: -
V: TRBV28
J: TRBJ1-6
CDR3: CASSFANSPLHF
DNA: TGTGCCAGCAGTTTTGCGAATTCACCCCTCCACTTT

D: TRBD1
size: -
V: TRBV5-1
J: TRBJ1-2
CDR3: CASSLTGVLSANYGYTF
DNA: TGCGCCAGCAGCCTTACAGGGGTGCTTTCGGCTAACTATGGCTACACCTTC

D: -
size: -
V: TRBV4-1
J: TRBJ2-7
CDR3: CASSQGGRGEQYF
DNA: TGCGCCAGCAGCCAAGGGGGCAGGGGCGAGCAGTACTTC

D: -
size: few
V: TRBV11-3
J: TRBJ2-2
CDR3: CASARESGELFF
DNA: TGTGCCAGCGCACGGGAGTCGGGGGAGCTGTTTTTT

D: TRBD2
size: -
V: TRBV5-4
J: TRBJ2-2
CDR3: CASSMGLATNTGELFF
DNA: TGTGCCAGCAGCATGGGACTAGCGACGAACACCGGGGAGCTGTTTTTT

D: -
size: -
V: TRBV6-5
J: TRBJ2-5
CDR3: CASSYDDRKETQYF
DNA: TGTGCCAGCAGTTACGACGACAGGAAAGAGACCCAGTACTTC

D: -
size: -
V: TRBV9
J: TRBJ2-3
CDR3: CASSPPGVTQYF
DNA: TGTGCCAGCAGCCCCCCGGGGGTTACGCAGTATTTT

D: -
size: once
V: TRBV5-1
J: TRBJ1-3
CDR3: CASSPTTSGNTIYF
DNA: TGCGCCAGCTCTCCGACGACCTCTGGAAACACCATATATTTT

D: -
size: -
V: TRBV19
J: TRBJ2-1
CDR3: CASSRWRDEQFF
DNA: TGTGCCAGTAGTAGGTGGCGGGATGAGCAGTTCTTC

D: -
size: -
V: TRBV19
J: TRBJ2-3
CDR3: CASKRGRQGIDTQYF
DNA: TGTGCCAGTAAGAGGGGGAGGCAGGGAATAGATACGCAGTATTTT

D: -
size: once
V: TRBV28
J: TRBJ1-5
CDR3: CASSLTEARGQHF
DNA: TGTGCCAGCAGTTTGACAGAAGCGCGGGGCCAGCATTTT

D: -
size: -
V: TRBV10-3
J: TRBJ2-2
CDR3: CAINRENTGELFF
DNA: TGTGCCATCAATAGGGAAAACACCGGGGAGCTGTTTTTT